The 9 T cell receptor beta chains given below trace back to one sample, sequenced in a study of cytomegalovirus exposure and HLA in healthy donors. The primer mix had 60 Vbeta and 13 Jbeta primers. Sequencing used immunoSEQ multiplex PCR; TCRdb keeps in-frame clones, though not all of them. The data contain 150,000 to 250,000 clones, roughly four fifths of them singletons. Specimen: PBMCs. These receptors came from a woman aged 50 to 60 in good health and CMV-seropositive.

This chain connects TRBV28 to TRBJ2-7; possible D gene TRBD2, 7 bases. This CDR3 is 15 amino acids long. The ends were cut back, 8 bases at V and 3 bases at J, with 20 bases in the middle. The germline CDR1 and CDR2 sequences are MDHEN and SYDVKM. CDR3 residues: CASGSPGGLYYEQYF. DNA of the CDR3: TGTGCCAGCGGATCACCGGGGGGCCTTTACTACGAGCAGTACTTC.

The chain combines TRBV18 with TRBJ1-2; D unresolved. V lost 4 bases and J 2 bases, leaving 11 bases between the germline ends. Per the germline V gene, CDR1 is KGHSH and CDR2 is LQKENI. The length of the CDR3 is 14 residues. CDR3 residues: CASSLGTDNYGYTF. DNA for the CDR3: TGTGCCAGCTCACTCGGAACAGACAACTATGGCTACACCTTC.

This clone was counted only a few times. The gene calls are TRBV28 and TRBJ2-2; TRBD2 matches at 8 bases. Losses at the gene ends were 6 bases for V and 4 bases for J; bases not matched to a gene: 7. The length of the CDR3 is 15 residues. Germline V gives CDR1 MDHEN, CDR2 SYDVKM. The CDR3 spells CASSLLAGGTGELFF. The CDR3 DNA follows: TGTGCCAGCAGCCTGCTAGCGGGTGGCACCGGGGAGCTGTTTTTT.

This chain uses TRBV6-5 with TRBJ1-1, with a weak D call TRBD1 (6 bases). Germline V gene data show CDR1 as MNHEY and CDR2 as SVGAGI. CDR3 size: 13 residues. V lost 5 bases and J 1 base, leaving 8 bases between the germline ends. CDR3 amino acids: CASSGQTNTEAFF. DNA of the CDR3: TGTGCCAGCAGTGGACAGACGAACACTGAAGCTTTCTTT.

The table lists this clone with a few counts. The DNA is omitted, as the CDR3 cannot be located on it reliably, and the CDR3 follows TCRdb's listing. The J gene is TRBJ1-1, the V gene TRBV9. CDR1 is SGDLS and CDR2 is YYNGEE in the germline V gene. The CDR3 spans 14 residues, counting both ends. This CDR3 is CASSVGVGNTEAFF.

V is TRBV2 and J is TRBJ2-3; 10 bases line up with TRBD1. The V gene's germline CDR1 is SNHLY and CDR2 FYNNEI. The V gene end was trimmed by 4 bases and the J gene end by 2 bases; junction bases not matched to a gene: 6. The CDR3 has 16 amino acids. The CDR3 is CASSATGTGDTDTQYF. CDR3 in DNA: TGTGCCAGCAGTGCAACCGGGACAGGGGACACAGATACGCAGTATTTT. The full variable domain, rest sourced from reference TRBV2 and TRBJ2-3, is EPEVTQTPSHQVTQMGQEVILRCVPISNHLYFYWYRQILGQKVEFLVSFYNNEISEKSEIFDDQFSVERPDGSNFTLKIRSTKLEDSAMYFCASSATGTGDTDTQYFGPGTRLTVL.

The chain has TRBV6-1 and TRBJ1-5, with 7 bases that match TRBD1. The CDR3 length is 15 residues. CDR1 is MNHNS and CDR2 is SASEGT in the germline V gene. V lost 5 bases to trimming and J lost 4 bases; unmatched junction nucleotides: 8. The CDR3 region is CASSQRQGLNQPQHF. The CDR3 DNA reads TGTGCCAGCAGTCAGCGACAGGGCCTAAATCAGCCCCAGCATTTT.

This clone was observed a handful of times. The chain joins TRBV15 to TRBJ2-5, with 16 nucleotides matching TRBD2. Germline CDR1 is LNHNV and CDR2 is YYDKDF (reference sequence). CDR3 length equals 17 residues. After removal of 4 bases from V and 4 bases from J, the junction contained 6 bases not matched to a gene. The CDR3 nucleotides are TGTGCCACCAGCACCGGGACTAGCGGGAGGGCCGGAGAGACCCAGTACTTC. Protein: CATSTGTSGRAGETQYF.

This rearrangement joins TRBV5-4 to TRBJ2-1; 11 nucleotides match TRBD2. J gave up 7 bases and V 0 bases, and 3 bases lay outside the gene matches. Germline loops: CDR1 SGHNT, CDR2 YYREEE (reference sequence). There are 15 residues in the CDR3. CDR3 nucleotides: TGTGCCAGCAGCTTGGTAGCGGGAGGGCGGAATGAGCAGTTCTTC. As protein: CASSLVAGGRNEQFF.